These 7 T cell receptor beta chains share one sample of origin, sequenced in a study of cytomegalovirus exposure and HLA in healthy donors. This PCR relied on a set of 60 Vbeta primers and 13 Jbeta primers. Clones were sequenced by immunoSEQ multiplex PCR, and TCRdb holds only the in-frame ones, with some missing. Of under 100,000 clones in the sample, 65% to 80% were seen once. The specimen sequenced was PBMCs. The receptor source for this set is a human donor in good health.

The V gene is TRBV2, the J gene TRBJ1-2; 7 bases are a match to TRBD1. Germline V gene data show CDR1 as SNHLY and CDR2 as FYNNEI. V dropped 10 bases and J dropped 7; count of bases not matched to a gene: 6. The CDR3 is made up of 11 amino acids. The CDR3 region has the DNA TGTGCCACAAGACAGGGCTCTGGCTACACCTTC. This sequence encodes CATRQGSGYTF.

V is TRBV30 and J is TRBJ2-3; 8 bases line up with TRBD2. Germline V gene data show CDR1 as GTSNPN and CDR2 as SVGIG (reference sequence). The CDR3 has 15 residues. Trimming removed 1 base from V and 2 bases from J; junction bases left unmatched: 5. The DNA for the CDR3 is TGTGCCTGGAGTGGTCCACTAGCGGCCACAGATACGCAGTATTTT. It specifies CAWSGPLAATDTQYF.

The rearrangement links TRBV27 to TRBJ2-3; 10 nucleotides line up with TRBD1. Germline CDR1 and CDR2: MNHEY and SMNVEV (reference sequence). The trim removed 3 bases at V and 3 bases at J, leaving 6 bases unmatched. This CDR3 is built from 16 residues. Here the CDR3 DNA reads TGTGCCAGCAGTTTCTCTCTGGGACAGGGGACAGATACGCAGTATTTT. The encoded protein is CASSFSLGQGTDTQYF.

The chain has TRBV5-1 and TRBJ2-3; 16 bases are shared with TRBD2. This CDR3 spans 17 amino acids. Germline trimming cut 2 bases from V and 3 bases from J; bases unmatched to any gene: 3. Looked up from germline, CDR1 is SGHRS and CDR2 is YFSETQ. CDR3 in amino acids: CASSFGTSGRATDTQYF. The CDR3 bases are TGCGCCAGCAGCTTCGGGACTAGCGGGAGGGCAACAGATACGCAGTATTTT. The full variable domain, its missing parts supplied by reference TRBV5-1 and TRBJ2-3, is KAGVTQTPRYLIKTRGQQVTLSCSPISGHRSVSWYQQTPGQGLQFLFEYFSETQRNKGNFPGRFSGRQFSNSRSEMNVSTLELGDSALYLCASSFGTSGRATDTQYFGPGTRLTVL.

J is TRBJ2-2 and V is TRBV5-1; perhaps TRBD2 as D (6 bases). V was cut by 0 bases and J by 6 bases, with 9 bases left in between. The CDR3 sequence is 14 residues long. The germline V gene has CDR1 SGHRS and CDR2 YFSETQ. CDR3 nucleotides: TGCGCCAGCAGCTTGGTGGAGGGAGCCGGGGAGCTGTTTTTT. Translated: CASSLVEGAGELFF.

The chain employs TRBV18 and TRBJ1-2; maybe TRBD1 (5 bases). Looked up from germline, CDR1 is KGHSH and CDR2 is LQKENI. The CDR3 length is 13 residues. The germline V and J ends were trimmed by 3 bases and 3 bases, with 8 bases remaining between them. DNA for the CDR3: TGTGCCAGCTCACCCACGGGGGACTATGGCTACACCTTC. Translated, it gives CASSPTGDYGYTF.

This clone was counted only a few times. Its ends do not fully match the called genes, so a read error is possible. This chain joins TRBV7-6 and TRBJ2-7; possible D gene TRBD1, 5 bases. CDR1 is SGHVS and CDR2 is FNYEAQ in the germline V gene. There are 12 residues in the CDR3. As DNA, the CDR3 is TGTGCCAGCAGCGCAACCGTAGGACAAAACCATTTC. It yields the protein CASSATVGQNHF.